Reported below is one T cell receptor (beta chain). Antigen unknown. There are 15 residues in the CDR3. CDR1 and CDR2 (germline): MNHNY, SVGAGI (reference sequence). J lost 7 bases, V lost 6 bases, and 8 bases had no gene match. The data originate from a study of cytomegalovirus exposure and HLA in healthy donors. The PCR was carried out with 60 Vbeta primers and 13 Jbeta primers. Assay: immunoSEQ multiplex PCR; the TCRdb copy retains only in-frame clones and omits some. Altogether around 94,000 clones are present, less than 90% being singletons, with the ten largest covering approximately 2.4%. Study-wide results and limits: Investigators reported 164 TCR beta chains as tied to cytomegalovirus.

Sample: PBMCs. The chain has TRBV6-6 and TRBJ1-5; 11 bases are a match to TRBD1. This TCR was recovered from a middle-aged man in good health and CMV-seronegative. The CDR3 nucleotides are TGTGCCAGCAGCCTCGGACAGGGGGCCGGGCAGCCCCAGCATTTT. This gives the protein CASSLGQGAGQPQHF.